This entry concerns a single TCR beta chain. Its target antigen remains unknown. Per-base quality was not reported, and no clone a single base away is much larger than it. Relative to germline, V is missing 3 bases and J is missing 8 bases, with 5 bases of the junction outside any gene match. Inclusive of the bounding cysteine and phenylalanine, the CDR3 is 13 residues long. The only DNA kept is the CDR3, 39 bases in frame from the first base. The germline V gene specifies ENHRY as CDR1 and SYGVKD as CDR2. This specimen belongs to a study of shared clonotypes between healthy human individuals (dated by TCRdb to 2019 to 2021). Context from the whole study: The cohort included three men and a couple of women between 18 and 49 years of age. Per donor, three plates each were used for CD4 naive and CD4 memory, two for CD8 naive, and one for CD8 memory. To estimate repertoire size and how much clonotype sharing occurs between individuals, the study deeply sequenced the blood TCR repertoires of five healthy adults. Libraries were prepared and TCR repertoires were sequenced by different laboratories using diverse techniques, in order to increase sequencing depth and limit assay-specific biases. Leukapheresis yielded between about 0.94 and 9 billion PBMCs per donor.

General conclusions and limits of the study: Naive subsets generally had larger estimated clonotype richness than memory subsets did. Only blood was sampled, and tissue TCR repertoires likely differ from those in blood. About 5% of naive CD4, 3.5% of naive CD8, approximately 2.2% of memory CD4, and about 0.4% of memory CD8 clonotypes were shared across several donors. Because the study included a small number of donors, the genetic and exposure-history diversity represented was limited. Pairwise subsampling indicated that sequencing depth was expected to affect the degree of clonotype sharing among donors. Higher generation probabilities were observed for clonotypes shared by all four sorted-subset donors than for non-shared clonotypes. Incomplete sequencing was indicated by rarefaction of sorted-subset datasets, despite the large sequencing depth.

CD8 naive samples consisted of CD45RO-negative cells that were positively selected for CCR7, yielding a CD45RA+CCR7+ population without TemRA cells. Healthy HIV-negative adults with no recently reported acute infections or vaccinations were included as donors. All donors were Caucasian adults living in Nashville, Tennessee, USA. After blood collection by leukapheresis, PBMCs were isolated using Ficoll-Histopaque density gradient centrifugation and then cryopreserved in the vapor phase of liquid nitrogen. Analytical flow cytometry was used to check the purity and quantity of each magnetically sorted T cell population. Genomic DNA was isolated from each sorted fraction and quantified by UV absorbance on a Nanodrop 2000c. TCR CDR3 regions were amplified from genomic DNA by multiplex PCR using the deep immunoSEQ assay. For each cell subset, the extracted genomic DNA was distributed evenly across all wells of several immunoSEQ 96-well plates, and each plate served as one replicate. Each replicate PCR for sorted subsets received about 210 ng genomic DNA, equal to roughly 30,000 T cell genomes. Purified libraries were quantified with a Qubit 3.0 fluorometer, sized on a Bioanalyzer 2100, and re-quantified with the KAPA Library Quantification kit. Every immunoSEQ 96-well plate was sequenced on a dedicated single-read 150-cycle Illumina NextSeq 550 flow cell. The paper's data handling went like this. The immunoSEQ output contained only junctional sequences without quality scores, so filtering could not match that applied to full-length reads. Sequences were annotated with PyIR, a Python wrapper for IgBLAST v1.9, and V/J genes and CDR3 were assigned using IMGT germline references. Reads were filtered out if the reads had weak V/J assignments (E-value above 1e-6), no CDR3, stop codons, out-of-frame junctions, or ambiguous translated residues. V3J clonotypes were defined as sequences sharing an identical inferred V gene, J gene, and CDR3 amino acid sequence. The percentage overlap between two repertoires was calculated by dividing the number of shared unique clonotypes by the size of the smaller repertoire. Three approaches were used to assess repertoire richness: RTK rarefaction, the Chao1 estimator, and Recon v2.1 estimates of unobserved clonotypes. OLGA was used to compute generation probabilities for all TCRbeta clonotypes that the gDNA method yielded from a few donors. Drawn from immuneACCESS, this table holds only the in-frame rearrangements with V and J called that TCRdb kept. Clones are partly lost; checked studies trace under half to an unresolved V gene and leave the rest unexplained. For V, J and clone size, that table is used; D and trimming come from the DNA. The sample table holds roughly 890,000 clones, of which nearly 95% were seen once. The ten top clones hold about 25% of the sample.

Sequenced input: naive CD8+ T cells sorted from blood. The cell subset or site tag for this specimen amounts to: CD45RA+CCR7+. The rearranged segments are TRBV10-3 and TRBJ1-2; the junction holds 8 bases that match TRBD1. The TCR sequence derives from a man aged 30-40 years in good health. The sequenced DNA is TGTGCCATCAGTGAACAGGGGGAGGAGGGCTACACCTTC. This translates into CAISEQGEEGYTF.